Below are 12 T cell receptor beta chains sequenced from a single sample in a study of CD8+CD57+ T cells in acquired aplastic anemia. The use of genomic DNA as template underpinned the TCR beta VDJ and CDR3 profiling. MiXCR, applied by TCRdb to the reads, yields one record per CDR3 protein. Of hundreds of thousands of distinct CDR3 sequences in the sample, about 50% were seen once. Patients who underwent sequencing had shown CD8+CD57+ cell expansion by flow cytometry. Sequences were obtained from sorted CD4+, CD8+, or CD8+CD57+ T cells (not recorded which) from PBMCs. The receptor source for this set is a human donor with aplastic anemia.

The V gene is TRBV20-1, the J gene TRBJ1-5, with TRBD1 matching over 10 bases. The V segment lost 4 bases and the J segment 5 bases; nucleotides outside the gene matches: 5. Germline CDR1 and CDR2: DFQATT and SNEGSKA (reference sequence). This CDR3 region has 14 residues. The CDR3 here is CSATGTGVDQPQHF. CDR3 bases: TGCAGTGCTACCGGGACAGGGGTCGATCAGCCCCAGCATTTT.

This clonotype was seen repeatedly, ten times or more. The gene calls are TRBV5-8 and TRBJ2-3, with 8 bases that match TRBD2. CDR1 and CDR2 from the germline V gene are SGHTS and YDEGEE. The V segment lost 3 bases and the J segment 4 bases; nucleotides outside the gene matches: 10. The CDR3 contains 16 residues. The CDR3 protein is CASSYTGLVVADTQYF. CDR3 nucleotides: TGTGCCAGCAGCTACACGGGACTAGTGGTTGCAGATACGCAGTATTTT. The full variable domain, rest sourced from reference TRBV5-8 and TRBJ2-3, is EAGVTQSPTHLIKTRGQQATLRCSPISGHTSVYWYQQALGLGLQFLLWYDEGEERNRGNFPPRFSGRQFPNYSSELNVNALELEDSALYLCASSYTGLVVADTQYFGPGTRLTVL.

The chain combines TRBV19 with TRBJ1-2; 8 bases fit TRBD1. CDR1 and CDR2 from the germline V gene are LNHDA and SQIVND (reference sequence). There are 15 residues in the CDR3. V was clipped by 6 bases and J by 6 bases; unmatched bases: 12. The CDR3 region has the DNA TGTGCCAGTAGCTTGGTGACAGGGGAAGGAAATGGCTACACCTTC. Amino acid sequence: CASSLVTGEGNGYTF.

This clonotype was detected ten times or more. This chain links TRBV19 with TRBJ1-2; no clear D. This CDR3 is 14 amino acids long. The V gene lost 5 bases and the J gene lost 4 bases, with 14 bases spanning the gap. Per the germline V gene, CDR1 is LNHDA and CDR2 is SQIVND (reference sequence). The CDR3 is CASSETWESYGYTF. The CDR3 bases are TGTGCCAGTAGTGAGACATGGGAAAGCTATGGCTACACCTTC.

To note about this clonotype: One junction end disagrees with the germline gene, perhaps due to a read error. CDR3 DNA: TGTGCTAGCAGCTCTGGACTAGCCATGAGGGATACGCAGTATTTT. As protein: CASSSGLAMRDTQYF. This chain connects TRBV7-7 to TRBJ2-3, with TRBD2 matching over 8 bases. The CDR3 is made up of 15 amino acids. Germline lookup yields CDR1 SSHAT and CDR2 FNYEAQ (reference sequence).

The chain links TRBV7-3 to TRBJ2-1, with 7 bases matching TRBD2. CDR3 length: 15 amino acids. Germline assignment: CDR1 SGHTA and CDR2 FQGTGA. V was pared by 2 bases and J by 4 bases, with 5 bases of the junction left unmatched. The CDR3 reads CASSLAGVIYNEQFF. CDR3 sequence (DNA): TGTGCCAGCAGCTTAGCGGGGGTAATTTACAATGAGCAGTTCTTC.

Only one count was recorded for this clonotype. The chain is built from TRBV7-8 and TRBJ1-4; D gene unclear. Germline V CDR1 and CDR2: SGHVS, FQNEAQ. This CDR3 is 13 amino acids long. V shed 5 bases and J shed 7 bases, with 11 bases lying between them. The CDR3 DNA follows: TGTGCCAGCAGCCCCGGGCGAGGTGAAAAACTGTTTTTT. It encodes CASSPGRGEKLFF.

This clonotype was seen a few times. The chain couples TRBV19 to TRBJ2-4; D perhaps matches TRBD1 (6 bases). The CDR3 has 16 amino acids. The V gene's germline CDR1 is LNHDA and CDR2 SQIVND (reference sequence). The V gene lost 5 bases and the J gene lost 2 bases, with 16 bases spanning the gap. CDR3 bases: TGTGCCAGTAGTCCCCGGACAGCAAACACCAAAAACATTCAGTACTTC. It translates to CASSPRTANTKNIQYF.

This chain joins TRBV29-1 and TRBJ2-7, with unresolved D. Germline CDR1 is SQVTM and CDR2 is ANQGSEA. This CDR3 has 13 residues. V lost 5 bases to trimming and J lost 1 base, with 12 bases between them. CDR3 in amino acids: CSVISLLSYEQYF. The DNA for the CDR3 is TGCAGCGTTATATCCCTCTTGTCCTACGAGCAGTACTTC.

The genes are TRBV19 and TRBJ2-1, with D perhaps being TRBD1 or TRBD2 (7 bases each). The CDR3 runs 13 residues. CDR1 and CDR2 from the germline V gene are LNHDA and SQIVND (reference sequence). V lost 3 bases and J 9 bases, leaving 12 bases between the germline ends. The chain's CDR3 is CASSITGEGEQFF. The CDR3 nucleotides are TGTGCCAGTAGTATTACAGGGGAGGGTGAGCAGTTCTTC.

This clonotype was counted at least ten times. The chain links TRBV18 to TRBJ2-1; 9 bases match TRBD1. Per the germline V gene, CDR1 is KGHSH and CDR2 is LQKENI. The CDR3 spans 15 residues. V dropped 3 bases and J dropped 5; count of bases not matched to a gene: 5. The CDR3 coding sequence is TGTGCCAGCTCACCCCGGGACAGGGCTAACAATGAGCAGTTCTTC. This codes for CASSPRDRANNEQFF.

The sample holds one count of this clonotype. The J gene is TRBJ2-1, the V gene TRBV12-3 or TRBV12-4, with D unresolved. This CDR3 is 13 amino acids long. Trimming pared 11 bases from V and 9 bases from J, leaving 20 bases between. In nucleotides, the CDR3 is TGTGCCGCCTCCGACAAGACCGTGGGTGAGCAGTTCTTC. Encoded protein: CAASDKTVGEQFF.